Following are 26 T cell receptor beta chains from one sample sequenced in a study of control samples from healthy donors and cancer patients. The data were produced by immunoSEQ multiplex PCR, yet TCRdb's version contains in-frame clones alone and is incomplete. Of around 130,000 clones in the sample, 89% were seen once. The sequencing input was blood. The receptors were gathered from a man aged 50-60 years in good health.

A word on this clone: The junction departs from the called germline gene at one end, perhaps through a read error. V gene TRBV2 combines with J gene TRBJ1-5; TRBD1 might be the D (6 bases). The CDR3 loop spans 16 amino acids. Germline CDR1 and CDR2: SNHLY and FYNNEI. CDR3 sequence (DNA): TGTGCCAGCAGAGAAGTCGGGACACTCAGCAATCAGCCCCAGCATTTT. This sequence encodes CASREVGTLSNQPQHF. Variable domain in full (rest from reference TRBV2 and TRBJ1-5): EPEVTQTPSHQVTQMGQEVILRCVPISNHLYFYWYRQILGQKVEFLVSFYNNEISEKSEIFDDQFSVERPDGSNFTLKIRSTKLEDSAMYFCASREVGTLSNQPQHFGDGTRLSIL.

This CDR3 reads CASRNDRGSYNEQFF. DNA for the CDR3: TGTGCCAGCAGAAACGACAGGGGATCCTACAATGAGCAGTTCTTC. The V call is TRBV6-5, the J call TRBJ2-1; 8 bases match TRBD1. Germline loops: CDR1 MNHEY, CDR2 SVGAGI. This CDR3 contains 15 residues. V shed 6 bases and J 1 base; nucleotides not matched to a gene: 5.

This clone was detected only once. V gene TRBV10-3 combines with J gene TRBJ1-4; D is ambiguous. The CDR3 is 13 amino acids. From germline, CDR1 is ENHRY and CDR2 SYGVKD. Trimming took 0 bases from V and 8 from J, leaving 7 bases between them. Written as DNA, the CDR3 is TGTGCCATCAGTGAGTCGACGGGGGAAAAACTGTTTTTT. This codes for CAISESTGEKLFF.

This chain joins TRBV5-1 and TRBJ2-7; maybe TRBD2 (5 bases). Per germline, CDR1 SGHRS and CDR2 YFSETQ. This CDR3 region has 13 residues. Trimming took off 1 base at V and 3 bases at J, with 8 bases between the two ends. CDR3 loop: CASSLSGVYEQYF. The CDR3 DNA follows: TGCGCCAGCAGCTTGTCCGGGGTCTACGAGCAGTACTTC.

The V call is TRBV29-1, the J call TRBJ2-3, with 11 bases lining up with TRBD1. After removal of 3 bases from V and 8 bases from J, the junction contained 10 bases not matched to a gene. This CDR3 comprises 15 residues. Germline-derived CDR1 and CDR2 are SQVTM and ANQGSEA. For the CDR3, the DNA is TGCAGCGTTGATCCGGGACAGGGGGTAGTTGGTACGCAGTATTTT. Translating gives CSVDPGQGVVGTQYF.

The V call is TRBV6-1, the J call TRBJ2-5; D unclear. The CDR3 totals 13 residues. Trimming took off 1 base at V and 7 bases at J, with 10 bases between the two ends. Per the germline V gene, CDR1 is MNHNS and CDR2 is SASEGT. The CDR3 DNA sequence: TGTGCCAGCAGTGAAGAAAAGGGCACGACCCAGTACTTC. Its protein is CASSEEKGTTQYF.

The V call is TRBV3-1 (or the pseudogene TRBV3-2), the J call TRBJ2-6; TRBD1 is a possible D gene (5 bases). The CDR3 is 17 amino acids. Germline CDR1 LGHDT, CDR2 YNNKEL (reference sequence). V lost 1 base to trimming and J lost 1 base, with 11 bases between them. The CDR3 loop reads CASSQADRPSGANVLTF. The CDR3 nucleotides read TGTGCCAGCAGCCAAGCTGACAGACCTTCTGGGGCCAACGTCCTGACTTTC.

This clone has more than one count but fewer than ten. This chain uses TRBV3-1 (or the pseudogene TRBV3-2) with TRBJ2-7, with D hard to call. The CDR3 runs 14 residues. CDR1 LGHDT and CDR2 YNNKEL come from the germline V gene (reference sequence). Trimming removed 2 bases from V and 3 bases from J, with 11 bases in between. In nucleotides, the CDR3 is TGTGCCAGCAGCCAAAAAGGACGGGTCTACGAGCAGTACTTC. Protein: CASSQKGRVYEQYF.

In nucleotides, the CDR3 is TGTGCCAGCAGCTTAGGCCTCTCTGGGCAGCCCCAGCATTTT. It specifies CASSLGLSGQPQHF. The chain combines TRBV7-8 with TRBJ1-5; the D is unclear. Germline V gene sequence: CDR1 SGHVS, CDR2 FQNEAQ. V dropped 1 base and J dropped 7 bases, with 11 bases sitting between them. The CDR3 loop spans 14 amino acids. Using reference TRBV7-8 and TRBJ1-5 for the parts outside the CDR3, the full variable domain is GAGVSQSPRYKVAKRGQDVALRCDPISGHVSLFWYQQALGQGPEFLTYFQNEAQLDKSGLPSDRFFAERPEGSVSTLKIQRTQQEDSAVYLCASSLGLSGQPQHFGDGTRLSIL.

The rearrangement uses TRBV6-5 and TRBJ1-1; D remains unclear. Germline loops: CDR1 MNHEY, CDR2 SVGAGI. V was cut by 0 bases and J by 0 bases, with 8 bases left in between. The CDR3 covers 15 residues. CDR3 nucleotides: TGTGCCAGCAGTTACTCACACGTCATGAACACTGAAGCTTTCTTT. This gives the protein CASSYSHVMNTEAFF.

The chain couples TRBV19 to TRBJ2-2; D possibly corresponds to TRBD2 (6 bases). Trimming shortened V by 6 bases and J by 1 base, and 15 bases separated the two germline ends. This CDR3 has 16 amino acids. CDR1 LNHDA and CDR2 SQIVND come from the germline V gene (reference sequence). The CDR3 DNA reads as TGTGCCAGTAGACAGGACGGACTAATGAACACCGGGGAGCTGTTTTTT. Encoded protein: CASRQDGLMNTGELFF.

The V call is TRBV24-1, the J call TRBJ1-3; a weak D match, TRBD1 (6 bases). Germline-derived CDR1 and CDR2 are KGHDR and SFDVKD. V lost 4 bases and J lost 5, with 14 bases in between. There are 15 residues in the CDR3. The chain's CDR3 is CATSDHRTVRNTIYF. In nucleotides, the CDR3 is TGTGCCACCAGTGACCACCGGACAGTCCGAAACACCATATATTTT.

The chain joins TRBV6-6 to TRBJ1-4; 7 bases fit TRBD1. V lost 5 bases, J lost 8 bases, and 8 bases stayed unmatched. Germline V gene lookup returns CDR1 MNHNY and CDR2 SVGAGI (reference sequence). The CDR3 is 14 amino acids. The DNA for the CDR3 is TGTGCCAGCAGTATTAGGGGGCGCGGAGAAAAACTGTTTTTT. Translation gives CASSIRGRGEKLFF.

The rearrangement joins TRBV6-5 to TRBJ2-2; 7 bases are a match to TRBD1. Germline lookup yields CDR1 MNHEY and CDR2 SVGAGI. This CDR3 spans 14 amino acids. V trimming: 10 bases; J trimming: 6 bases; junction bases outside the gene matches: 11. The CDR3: CAIHGTDESGELFF. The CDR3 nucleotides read TGTGCCATCCACGGGACAGATGAATCCGGGGAGCTGTTTTTT.

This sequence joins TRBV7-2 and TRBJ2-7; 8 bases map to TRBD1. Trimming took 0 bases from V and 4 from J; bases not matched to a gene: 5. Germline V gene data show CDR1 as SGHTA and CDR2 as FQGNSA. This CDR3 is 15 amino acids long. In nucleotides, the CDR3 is TGTGCCAGCAGCTTAGCGTCTGGACAGGGTTACGAGCAGTACTTC. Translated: CASSLASGQGYEQYF.

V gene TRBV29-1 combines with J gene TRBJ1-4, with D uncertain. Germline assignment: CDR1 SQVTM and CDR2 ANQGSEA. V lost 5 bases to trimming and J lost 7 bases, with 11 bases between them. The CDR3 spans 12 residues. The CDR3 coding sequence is TGCAGCGTTAGGTCTAGTAGTGAAAAACTGTTTTTT. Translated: CSVRSSSEKLFF.

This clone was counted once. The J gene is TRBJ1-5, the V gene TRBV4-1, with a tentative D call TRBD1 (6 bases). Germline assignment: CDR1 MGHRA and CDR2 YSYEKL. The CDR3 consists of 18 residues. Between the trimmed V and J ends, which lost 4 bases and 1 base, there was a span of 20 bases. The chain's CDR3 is CASSPWLGAGVSNQPQHF. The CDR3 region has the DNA TGCGCCAGCAGCCCTTGGCTGGGGGCCGGGGTCAGCAATCAGCCCCAGCATTTT.

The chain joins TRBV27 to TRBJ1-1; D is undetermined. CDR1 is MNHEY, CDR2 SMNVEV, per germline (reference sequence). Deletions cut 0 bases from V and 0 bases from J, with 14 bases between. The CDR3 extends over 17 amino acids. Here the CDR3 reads CASSLSWGGRMNTEAFF. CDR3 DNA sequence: TGTGCCAGCAGTTTATCGTGGGGAGGAAGAATGAACACTGAAGCTTTCTTT.

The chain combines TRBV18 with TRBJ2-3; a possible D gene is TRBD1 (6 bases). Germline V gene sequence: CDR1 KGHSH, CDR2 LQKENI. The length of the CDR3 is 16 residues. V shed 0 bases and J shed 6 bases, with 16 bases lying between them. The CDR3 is CASSPPEVRGKDTQYF. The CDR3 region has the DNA TGTGCCAGCTCACCACCGGAAGTTAGGGGGAAGGATACGCAGTATTTT.

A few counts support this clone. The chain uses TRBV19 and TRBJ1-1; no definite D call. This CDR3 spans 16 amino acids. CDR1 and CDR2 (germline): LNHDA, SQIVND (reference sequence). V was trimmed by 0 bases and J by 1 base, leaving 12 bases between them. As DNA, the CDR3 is TGTGCCAGTAGTATAGATCTGGGCAGACCGAACACTGAAGCTTTCTTT. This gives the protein CASSIDLGRPNTEAFF.

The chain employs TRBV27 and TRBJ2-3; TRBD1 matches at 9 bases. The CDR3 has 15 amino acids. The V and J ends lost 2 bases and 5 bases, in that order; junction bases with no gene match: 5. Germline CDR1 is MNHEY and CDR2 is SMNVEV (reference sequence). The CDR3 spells CASSLRDRAGDTQYF. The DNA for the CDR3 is TGTGCCAGCAGTTTACGGGACAGGGCGGGAGATACGCAGTATTTT.

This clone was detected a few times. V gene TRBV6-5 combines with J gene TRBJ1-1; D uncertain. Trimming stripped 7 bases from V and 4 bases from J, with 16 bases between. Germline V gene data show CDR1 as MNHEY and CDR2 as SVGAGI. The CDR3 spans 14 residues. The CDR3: CASTRTVLITEAFF. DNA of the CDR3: TGTGCCAGCACCAGGACGGTGTTGATCACTGAAGCTTTCTTT.

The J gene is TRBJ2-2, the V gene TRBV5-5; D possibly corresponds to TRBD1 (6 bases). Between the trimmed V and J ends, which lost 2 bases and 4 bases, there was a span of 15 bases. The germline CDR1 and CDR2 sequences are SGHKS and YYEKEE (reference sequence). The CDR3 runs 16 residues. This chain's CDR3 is CASSFETGTPTGELFF. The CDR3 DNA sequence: TGTGCCAGCAGCTTCGAAACCGGGACACCCACCGGGGAGCTGTTTTTT.

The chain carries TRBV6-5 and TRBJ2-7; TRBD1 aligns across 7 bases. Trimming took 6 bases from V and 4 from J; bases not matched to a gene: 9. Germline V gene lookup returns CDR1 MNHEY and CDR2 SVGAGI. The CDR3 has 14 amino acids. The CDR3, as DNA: TGTGCCAGCAGGACAGACAGGGATGTATACGAGCAGTACTTC. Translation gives CASRTDRDVYEQYF.

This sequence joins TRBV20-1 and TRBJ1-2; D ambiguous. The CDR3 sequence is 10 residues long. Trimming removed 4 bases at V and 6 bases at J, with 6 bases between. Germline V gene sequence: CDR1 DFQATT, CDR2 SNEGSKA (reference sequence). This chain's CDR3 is CSATYNGYTF. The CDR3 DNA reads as TGCAGTGCTACTTATAATGGCTACACCTTC.

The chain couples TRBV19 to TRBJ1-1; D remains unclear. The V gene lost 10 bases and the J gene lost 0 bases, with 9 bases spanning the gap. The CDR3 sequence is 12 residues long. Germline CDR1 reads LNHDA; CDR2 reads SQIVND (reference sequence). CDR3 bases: TGTGCCATCGGAGGGTTGAACACTGAAGCTTTCTTT. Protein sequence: CAIGGLNTEAFF.